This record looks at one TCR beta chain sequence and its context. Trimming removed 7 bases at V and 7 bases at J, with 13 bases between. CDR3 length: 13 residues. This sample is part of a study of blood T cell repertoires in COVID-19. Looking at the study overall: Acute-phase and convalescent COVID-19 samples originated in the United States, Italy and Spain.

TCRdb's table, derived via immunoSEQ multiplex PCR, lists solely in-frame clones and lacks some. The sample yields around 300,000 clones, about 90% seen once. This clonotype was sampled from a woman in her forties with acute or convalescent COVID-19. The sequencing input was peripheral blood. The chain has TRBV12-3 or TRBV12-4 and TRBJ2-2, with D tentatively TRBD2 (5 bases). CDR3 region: CASKLAAGGELFF. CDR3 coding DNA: TGTGCCAGCAAGCTAGCTGCGGGCGGGGAGCTGTTTTTT.